The next 12 T cell receptor gamma chains were all read from a single sample in a study of gamma delta lymphoproliferative disorders and STAT genes. PBMCs from patients and controls supplied the genomic DNA for sequencing. TCRdb redid clone calling on the multiplex PCR reads using CATT. The sample lists about 1,500 gamma-chain clones, 9.9% occurring once. Specimen: blood. Receptor source: a human donor in good health.

In its sample, this clone is medium-sized. The chain couples TRGV9 to TRGJ1 or TRGJ2. The J gene, not given by TCRdb, was assigned here from a germline match of the nucleotide sequence. Per germline, CDR1 GITISATS and CDR2 ISYDGTV (reference sequence). Germline trimming cut 5 bases from V and 0 bases from J; bases unmatched to any gene: 4. CDR3 size: 13 residues. CDR3 DNA sequence: TGTGCCTTGTGGGTTATGAATTATTATAAGAAACTCTTT. It encodes CALWVMNYYKKLF.

This clone is medium-sized in the sample. The rearrangement uses TRGV9 and TRGJ1 or TRGJ2. The J gene was missing in TCRdb and was found by matching the end of the DNA to germline. The length of the CDR3 is 12 residues. Germline CDR1 reads GITISATS; CDR2 reads ISYDGTV (reference sequence). Trimming cost V 4 bases and J 4 bases; bases outside gene matches: 4. DNA of the CDR3: TGTGCCTTGTGGGATAAATATTATAAGAAACTCTTT. This translates into CALWDKYYKKLF.

By sample share, this clone is large. Other DNA sequences from this sample encode an identical CDR3 as well. The genes are TRGV10 and TRGJP1. The J gene, missing from TCRdb, was assigned here through DNA to germline matching. TRGV10 carries the ORF label, with uncertain function. The CDR3 is made up of 14 amino acids. The V segment lost 8 bases and the J segment 7 bases; nucleotides outside the gene matches: 11. The CDR3 reads CAAWDLGGGWFKIF. The DNA for the CDR3 is TGTGCTGCGTGGGATTTGGGTGGTGGTTGGTTCAAGATATTT.

This clone is categorized as medium-sized. The chain joins TRGV4 to TRGJ1 or TRGJ2. TCRdb lists no J gene, so it was determined here by aligning the DNA to germline. Looked up from germline, CDR1 is EGSTGY and CDR2 is YDSYTSSV. J gave up 3 bases and V 5 bases, and 7 bases lay outside the gene matches. There are 13 residues in the CDR3. The CDR3 loop is CATWGGVYYKKLF. CDR3 nucleotides: TGTGCCACCTGGGGGGGGGTTTATTATAAGAAACTCTTT.

This clone is classed as medium-sized. The chain combines TRGV8 with TRGJ1 or TRGJ2. TCRdb carries no J gene annotation; the J gene was assigned here by matching the DNA with germline. The CDR3 spans 13 residues. Germline V gene lookup returns CDR1 VENAVY and CDR2 YDSYNSRV. The J segment lost 4 bases and the V segment lost 3 bases, leaving 6 bases of the junction unmatched. The CDR3 DNA reads TGTGCCACCTGGGATGTTGGGTATTATAAGAAACTCTTT. Translation gives CATWDVGYYKKLF.

This clone is labeled as hyperexpanded. In the same sample, other DNA sequences code for this CDR3. The chain joins TRGV3 to TRGJ1 or TRGJ2. As TCRdb names no J gene, one was assigned here on the basis of a DNA match to germline. V was pared by 3 bases and J by 11 bases, with 7 bases of the junction left unmatched. Germline CDR1 VTNTFY, CDR2 YDVSTARD (reference sequence). The CDR3 runs 11 residues. The CDR3 coding sequence is TGTGCCACCTGGGACCCTGGGGAGAAACTCTTT. Translated: CATWDPGEKLF.

This clone ranks as medium-sized. Additional DNA sequences in this sample encode the identical CDR3. The chain uses TRGV4 and TRGJ1 or TRGJ2. The J gene comes from matching the DNA to germline here; TCRdb lacks it. Looked up from germline, CDR1 is EGSTGY and CDR2 is YDSYTSSV. The length of the CDR3 is 11 residues. V lost 3 bases and J lost 6; bases outside the gene matches: 2. The CDR3 region is CATWDSYKKLF. CDR3 DNA: TGTGCCACCTGGGATAGTTATAAGAAACTCTTT.

By its share, this clone is medium-sized. Other nucleotide sequences in the sample specify the same CDR3. The gene calls are TRGV3 and TRGJ1 or TRGJ2. The J gene was not available in TCRdb and was assigned here by matching the DNA to germline segments. Germline values: CDR1 VTNTFY, CDR2 YDVSTARD (reference sequence). The CDR3 is 11 amino acids. The junction had 3 bases not matched to a gene; V was cut back by 0 bases and J by 10 bases. For the CDR3, the DNA is TGTGCCACCTGGGACAGGCGCAAGAAACTCTTT. Protein product: CATWDRRKKLF.

This clone occurred many times. This rearrangement joins TRGV4 to TRGJ1 or TRGJ2. The CDR3 has 9 amino acids. Looked up from germline, CDR1 is EGSTGY and CDR2 is YDSYTSSV. V lost 5 bases to trimming and J lost 10 bases; unmatched junction nucleotides: 2. This chain's CDR3 is CATWGKKLF. DNA for the CDR3: TGTGCCACCTGGGGAAAGAAACTCTTT.

This clone counts as medium-sized. This chain connects TRGV8 to TRGJ1 or TRGJ2. No J segment appears in TCRdb, so it was assigned here by matching the sequence to germline. The CDR3 has 12 residues. Per the germline V gene, CDR1 is VENAVY and CDR2 is YDSYNSRV. Unmatched junction bases numbered 10, after V lost 12 bases and J lost 2 bases. The CDR3 DNA sequence: TGTGCCCCACGGATATATTATTATAAGAAACTCTTT. This codes for CAPRIYYYKKLF.

In its sample, this clone is medium-sized. The CDR3 loop reads CATWDGLTHLGKKLF. The CDR3 nucleotides are TGTGCCACCTGGGACGGCCTAACCCATTTAGGTAAGAAACTCTTT. The rearrangement links TRGV2 to TRGJ1 or TRGJ2. The J gene is absent in TCRdb and was assigned here via DNA matching to germline. From germline, CDR1 is EGSNGY and CDR2 YDSYNSKV. V shed 1 base, J shed 9 bases, and the junction held 15 bases outside the gene matches. The CDR3 is 15 residues long.

In this sample, this clone turned up a few times. Other DNA sequences in the sample encode the same CDR3. The genes are TRGV4 and TRGJ1 or TRGJ2. In the absence of a J gene in TCRdb, the DNA was matched to germline to assign it here. CDR1 is EGSTGY, CDR2 YDSYTSSV, per germline. The CDR3 is made up of 11 amino acids. V lost 5 bases to trimming and J lost 4 bases; unmatched junction nucleotides: 2. The CDR3 DNA reads TGTGCCACCTGGGGATATTATAAGAAACTCTTT. Amino acid sequence: CATWGYYKKLF.